These 12 T cell receptor beta chains share one sample of origin, sequenced in a study of blood T cells in healthy people across ages. Sample-barcoded 5' priming and a J-beta primer mix drove a second PCR of roughly 6 to 12 cycles. MiXCR, applied by TCRdb to the 5' RACE reads, yields one record per CDR3 protein. In the table there are about 1.1 million distinct CDR3 sequences, about two fifths of which are singletons. The sequencing input was blood. The receptors were sampled from a man aged 18 to 30 in good health.

The sample holds many counts of this clonotype. The gene calls are TRBV2 and TRBJ2-5; D is tentatively TRBD1 or TRBD2 (5 bases each). V was shortened by 7 bases and J by 5 bases, with 14 bases between the two germline ends. CDR3 size: 13 residues. Germline-derived CDR1 and CDR2 are SNHLY and FYNNEI. The CDR3 coding sequence is TGTGCCAGCACTGAGGGGATGCGGGAGACCCAGTACTTC. Its translation: CASTEGMRETQYF.

The table lists this clonotype with many counts. The chain is built from TRBV5-1 and TRBJ2-3, with 7 bases lining up with TRBD1. V lost 9 bases to trimming and J lost 1 base; unmatched junction nucleotides: 5. This CDR3 contains 13 residues. The germline V gene has CDR1 SGHRS and CDR2 YFSETQ. CDR3 in amino acids: CATAGQGTDTQYF. For the CDR3, the DNA is TGCGCCACCGCTGGACAGGGCACAGATACGCAGTATTTT.

This chain connects TRBV4-1 to TRBJ1-1; D gene ambiguous. Germline loops: CDR1 MGHRA, CDR2 YSYEKL. This CDR3 is 14 amino acids long. V was pared by 6 bases and J by 1 base, with 12 bases between. The CDR3 region is CASRPGPENTEAFF. CDR3 in DNA: TGCGCCAGCAGGCCTGGCCCGGAGAACACTGAAGCTTTCTTT.

This rearrangement joins TRBV4-3 to TRBJ1-1, with a weak D call TRBD1 (5 bases). V lost 0 bases to trimming and J lost 0 bases, with 8 bases between them. From germline, CDR1 is LGHNA and CDR2 YSLEER. This CDR3 spans 15 amino acids. Here the CDR3 reads CASSQDSGMNTEAFF. The CDR3 DNA reads TGCGCCAGCAGCCAAGATTCAGGGATGAACACTGAAGCTTTCTTT.

This clonotype was observed a few times. CDR3 sequence: CASSIPILAGLSTDTQYF. CDR3 DNA: TGTGCCAGTAGTATCCCCATACTAGCGGGGTTGAGTACAGATACGCAGTATTTT. The genes are TRBV19 and TRBJ2-3; TRBD2 matches 10 bases. The CDR3 length is 18 residues. Germline V lookup: CDR1 LNHDA, CDR2 SQIVND (reference sequence). The V gene end was trimmed by 3 bases and the J gene end by 3 bases; junction bases not matched to a gene: 12.

The rearrangement links TRBV30 to TRBJ1-1, with TRBD1 matching 7 bases. This CDR3 spans 14 amino acids. The germline CDR1 and CDR2 sequences are GTSNPN and SVGIG (reference sequence). J gave up 3 bases and V 2 bases, and 6 bases lay outside the gene matches. In nucleotides, the CDR3 is TGTGCCTGGAGTATTACAGGGGCTGACACTGAAGCTTTCTTT. This translates into CAWSITGADTEAFF.

The V call is TRBV10-3, the J call TRBJ2-1; the D gene is possibly TRBD2 (6 bases). This CDR3 region has 15 residues. The V end lost 8 bases, the J end lost 1 base, and 15 bases lay between the germline ends. Looked up from germline, CDR1 is ENHRY and CDR2 is SYGVKD. The CDR3 DNA is TGTGCCATCGGAATAGGGGAGGAGTCCTACAATGAGCAGTTCTTC. Amino acid sequence: CAIGIGEESYNEQFF.

In its sample, this clonotype was seen a few times. The V gene is TRBV11-2, the J gene TRBJ2-1; D possibly corresponds to TRBD1 (5 bases). V was clipped by 5 bases and J by 3 bases, with 23 bases between them. CDR3 length equals 18 residues. CDR1 is SGHAT and CDR2 is FQNNGV in the germline V gene. The CDR3 DNA sequence: TGTGCCAGCAGCCGGACAAGGTCTTTGGTTGGGCTCTACAATGAGCAGTTCTTC. This gives the protein CASSRTRSLVGLYNEQFF.

On this clonotype: A junction end diverges from the germline sequence, so it may reflect a read error. The CDR3: CASSGETDPYYGYIF. Here the CDR3 DNA reads TGTGCCAGCAGTGGGGAGACAGATCCCTACTATGGCTACATCTTC. This chain connects TRBV2 to TRBJ1-2; D is perhaps TRBD1 (5 bases). The CDR3 runs 15 residues. Germline CDR1 is SNHLY and CDR2 is FYNNEI.

As DNA, the CDR3 is TGTGCCAGCAGAGGAAAGCGGGGGCCTTACGAGCAGTACTTC. This gives the protein CASRGKRGPYEQYF. J is TRBJ2-7 and V is TRBV2; TRBD2 aligns across 8 bases. The CDR3 extends over 14 amino acids. V shed 6 bases and J 4 bases; nucleotides not matched to a gene: 8. Germline lookup yields CDR1 SNHLY and CDR2 FYNNEI.

J is TRBJ1-1 and V is TRBV6-2 or TRBV6-3, with TRBD1 matching over 10 bases. Germline CDR1 MNHEY, CDR2 SVGEGT. Trimming took 7 bases from V and 5 from J; bases not matched to a gene: 13. This CDR3 has 16 amino acids. The CDR3 nucleotides are TGTGCCAGCAACCTCGACAGGGGGCGCCTTTCGACTGAAGCTTTCTTT. It yields the protein CASNLDRGRLSTEAFF.

This clonotype came up many times. One end of the junction does not line up with germline, which may come from a read error. The DNA of the CDR3 is TGTGCCAGCAGTTTAGTCGGGGACTATGGCTACACCTTC. It translates to CASSLVGDYGYTF. The chain combines TRBV7-2 with TRBJ1-2, with unresolved D. Germline V gene lookup returns CDR1 SGHTA and CDR2 FQGNSA. The CDR3 extends over 13 amino acids.